One sample yielded the 2 T cell receptor beta chains listed below, sequenced in a study of blood T cell repertoires in COVID-19. Profiling relied on immunoSEQ multiplex PCR, and the TCRdb table lists in-frame clones only, not all of them. The profile shows fewer than 350,000 clones, about 90% of them singletons. The specimen sequenced was PBMCs or T cells enriched from blood (not recorded which). The receptors originated from a woman aged 25 to 39 who had been exposed to COVID-19.

V is TRBV7-3 and J is TRBJ2-1; 13 bases are shared with TRBD2. Trimming cost V 3 bases and J 8 bases; bases outside gene matches: 7. This CDR3 is 16 amino acids long. The germline V gene encodes CDR1 SGHTA and CDR2 FQGTGA. CDR3 nucleotides: TGTGCCAGCAGCTTGACTAGCGGGAGGCCTGGGGATGAGCAGTTCTTC. This encodes CASSLTSGRPGDEQFF.

This clone has a single count. The CDR3 coding sequence is TGCGCCAGCAGTCAAAACCTTACAGGGGGGCAAGAGACCCAGTACTTC. This codes for CASSQNLTGGQETQYF. The chain couples TRBV23-1 to TRBJ2-5; 8 nucleotides match TRBD1. TRBV23-1 is reported as an ORF; its role is uncertain. The V gene end was trimmed by 2 bases and the J gene end by 2 bases; junction bases not matched to a gene: 7. This CDR3 contains 16 residues.